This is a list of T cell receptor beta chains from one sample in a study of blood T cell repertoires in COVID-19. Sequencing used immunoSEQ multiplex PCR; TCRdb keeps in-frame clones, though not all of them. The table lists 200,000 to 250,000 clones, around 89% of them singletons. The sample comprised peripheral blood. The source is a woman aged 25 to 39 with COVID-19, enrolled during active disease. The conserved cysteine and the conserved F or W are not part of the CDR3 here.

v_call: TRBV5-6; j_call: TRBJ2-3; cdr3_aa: ASSLGQGAGADTQY
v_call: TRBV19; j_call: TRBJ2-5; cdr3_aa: ASTASGGAKETQY
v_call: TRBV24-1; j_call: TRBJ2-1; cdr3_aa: ATSDRASGVYNEQF
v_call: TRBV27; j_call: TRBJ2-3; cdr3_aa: ASRFLSPDRVADTQY
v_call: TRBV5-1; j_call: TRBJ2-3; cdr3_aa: ASSLWSGTGGADTQY
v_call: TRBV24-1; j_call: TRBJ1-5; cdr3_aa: ATSDFPTDQPQH
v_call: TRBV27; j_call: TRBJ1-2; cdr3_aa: ASSPTRGQGYGYT
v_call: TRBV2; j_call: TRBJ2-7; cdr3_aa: ASSAGTGPGYEQY
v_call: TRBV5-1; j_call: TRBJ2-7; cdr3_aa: ASSLGMGQTLYEQY
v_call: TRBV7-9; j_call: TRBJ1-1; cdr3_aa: ASSLGGRDLNTEAF
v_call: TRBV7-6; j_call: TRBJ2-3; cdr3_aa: ASSAQNTDTQY
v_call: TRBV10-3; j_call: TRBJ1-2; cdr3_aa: AISVDRGSYGYT
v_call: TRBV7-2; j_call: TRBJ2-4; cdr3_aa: ASSPQGKAKNIQY
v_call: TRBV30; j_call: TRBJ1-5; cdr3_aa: AWSETENQPQH
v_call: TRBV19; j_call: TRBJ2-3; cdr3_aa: ASSTQTGADTQY
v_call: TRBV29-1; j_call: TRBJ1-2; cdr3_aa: SVATDPYGYT